The source of this TCR beta chain is a study of T-cell reconstitution after alpha-beta-depleted transplantation in children. General study results and limits: Newly made T cells mostly supplied T-cell counts and diversity one year after transplant. Day-60 TCRbeta diversity that was high in some patients was derived from surviving recipient T cells and thymic progenitors.

During its preparation, the TCRbeta library received unique molecular identifiers. TCRdb itself ran the PCR reads through MiXCR, one entry per CDR3 protein. The sample comprises some 200,000 distinct CDR3 sequences, approximately 6.3% of which are singletons, and just over 5.5% rests with the top ten. This clonotype was detected ten times or more. The target antigen is unknown. The input for sequencing was PBMCs, taken before TCRalphabeta/CD19-depleted stem cell transplant. The receptor's source is a boy between 2 and 10 years old with acute lymphoblastic leukemia, due to receive a stem cell transplant.

The CDR3 spells CASSLAFSGANVLTF. As DNA, the CDR3 is TGTGCCAGCAGTTTAGCTTTCTCTGGGGCCAACGTCCTGACTTTC. The V and J genes are TRBV27 and TRBJ2-6; D gene ambiguous. There are 15 residues in the CDR3. Trimming pared 2 bases from V and 0 bases from J, leaving 5 bases between. Germline CDR1 and CDR2: MNHEY and SMNVEV (reference sequence).